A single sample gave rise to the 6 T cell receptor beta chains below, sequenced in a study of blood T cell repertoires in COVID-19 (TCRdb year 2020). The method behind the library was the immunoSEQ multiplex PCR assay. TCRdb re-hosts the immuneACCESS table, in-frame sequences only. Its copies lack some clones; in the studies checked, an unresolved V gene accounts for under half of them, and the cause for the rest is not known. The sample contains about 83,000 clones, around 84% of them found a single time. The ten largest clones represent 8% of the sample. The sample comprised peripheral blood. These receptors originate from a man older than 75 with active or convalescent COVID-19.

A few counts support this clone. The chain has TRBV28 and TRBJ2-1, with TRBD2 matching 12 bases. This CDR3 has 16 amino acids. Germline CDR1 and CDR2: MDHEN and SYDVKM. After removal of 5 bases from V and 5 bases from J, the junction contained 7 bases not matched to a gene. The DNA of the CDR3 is TGTGCCAGCAGTAACCTAGGACTAGCGGGGAACAATGAGCAGTTCTTC. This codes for CASSNLGLAGNNEQFF.

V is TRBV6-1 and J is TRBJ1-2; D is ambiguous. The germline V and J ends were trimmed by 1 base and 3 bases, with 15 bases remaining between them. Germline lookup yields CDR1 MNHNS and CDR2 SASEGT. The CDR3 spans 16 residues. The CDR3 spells CASSEERVWQHYGYTF. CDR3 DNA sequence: TGTGCCAGCAGTGAAGAGCGTGTGTGGCAGCACTATGGCTACACCTTC.

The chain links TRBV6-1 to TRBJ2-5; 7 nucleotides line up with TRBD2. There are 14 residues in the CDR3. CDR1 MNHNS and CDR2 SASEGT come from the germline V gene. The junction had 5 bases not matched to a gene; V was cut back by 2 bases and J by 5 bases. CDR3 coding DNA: TGTGCCAGCAGTGAACGGTGGGGGGGTGAGACCCAGTACTTC. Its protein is CASSERWGGETQYF.

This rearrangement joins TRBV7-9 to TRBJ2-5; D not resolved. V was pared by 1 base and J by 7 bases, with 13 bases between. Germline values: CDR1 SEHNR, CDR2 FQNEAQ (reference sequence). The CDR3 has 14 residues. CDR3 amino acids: CASSLEWARWTQYF. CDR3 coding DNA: TGTGCCAGCAGCTTAGAGTGGGCCCGGTGGACCCAGTACTTC.

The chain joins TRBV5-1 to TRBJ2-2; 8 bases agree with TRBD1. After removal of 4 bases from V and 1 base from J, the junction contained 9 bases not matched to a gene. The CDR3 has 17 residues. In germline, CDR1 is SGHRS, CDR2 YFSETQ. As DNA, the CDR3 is TGCGCCAGCAGCCCACCTATGACAGGGGTGAACACCGGGGAGCTGTTTTTT. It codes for CASSPPMTGVNTGELFF.

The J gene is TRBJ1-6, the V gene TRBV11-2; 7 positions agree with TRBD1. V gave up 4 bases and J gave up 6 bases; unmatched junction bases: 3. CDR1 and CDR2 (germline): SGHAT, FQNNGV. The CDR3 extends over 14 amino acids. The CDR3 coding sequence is TGTGCCAGCAGCTCCGGGACAGTTAATTCACCCCTCCACTTT. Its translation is CASSSGTVNSPLHF.